Listed here are 8 T cell receptor beta chains from one sample, sequenced in a study of T cell responses to AZD1222 COVID-19 vaccine. The repertoire was sequenced with immunoSEQ multiplex PCR; TCRdb's copy has only in-frame clones and lacks some. The sample has 150,000 to 180,000 clones, roughly nine tenths seen once. Here the sequenced sample was peripheral blood, taken on day 0 of AZD1222 vaccination. Receptors were obtained from an adult in good health.

This sequence joins TRBV19 and TRBJ2-3, with TRBD1 matching over 7 bases. Germline lookup yields CDR1 LNHDA and CDR2 SQIVND (reference sequence). This CDR3 comprises 14 residues. V trimming: 5 bases; J trimming: 2 bases; junction bases outside the gene matches: 4. CDR3 protein: CASSPGTDTDTQYF. CDR3 bases: TGTGCCAGTAGTCCTGGGACAGACACAGATACGCAGTATTTT.

This clone has only one observation. The chain uses TRBV3-1 (or the pseudogene TRBV3-2) and TRBJ1-1; 7 bases line up with TRBD1. V lost 4 bases to trimming and J lost 4 bases; unmatched junction nucleotides: 6. This CDR3 comprises 14 residues. Looked up from germline, CDR1 is LGHDT and CDR2 is YNNKEL (reference sequence). CDR3 amino acids: CASSPGQVRTEAFF. Written as DNA, the CDR3 is TGTGCCAGCAGCCCAGGACAGGTCCGCACTGAAGCTTTCTTT.

This clone was seen a single time. The chain carries TRBV5-1 and TRBJ2-7, with 9 bases aligning to TRBD2. The J segment lost 4 bases and the V segment lost 2 bases, leaving 4 bases of the junction unmatched. CDR3 length: 14 residues. In germline, CDR1 is SGHRS, CDR2 YFSETQ. The CDR3 spells CASSFLAGIYEQYF. CDR3 bases: TGCGCCAGCAGCTTTCTAGCGGGGATATACGAGCAGTACTTC.

The V call is TRBV18, the J call TRBJ2-2; TRBD1 is a possible D gene (6 bases). Trimming shortened V by 6 bases and J by 5 bases, and 10 bases separated the two germline ends. This CDR3 is 13 amino acids long. Germline CDR1 reads KGHSH; CDR2 reads LQKENI. This CDR3 is CASSSTGTGELFF. In nucleotides, the CDR3 is TGTGCCAGCTCGTCGACAGGTACCGGGGAGCTGTTTTTT.

The chain recombines TRBV5-4 with TRBJ2-2; a weak D match, TRBD1 (5 bases). V was shortened by 3 bases and J by 6 bases, with 6 bases between the two germline ends. This CDR3 contains 12 residues. Germline CDR1 SGHNT, CDR2 YYREEE (reference sequence). CDR3 DNA sequence: TGTGCCAGCAGCTCAGGGTCCGGGGAGCTGTTTTTT. Amino acids: CASSSGSGELFF.

The chain recombines TRBV5-1 with TRBJ2-1; D is undetermined. The V end lost 2 bases, the J end lost 5 bases, and 11 bases lay between the germline ends. CDR3 length: 14 residues. Germline lookup yields CDR1 SGHRS and CDR2 YFSETQ. The chain's CDR3 is CASSLESANNEQFF. The CDR3 DNA reads as TGCGCCAGCAGCTTAGAGTCAGCCAACAATGAGCAGTTCTTC.

With regard to this clone: Other DNA sequences within the sample encode an identical CDR3. The CDR3 loop is CASSSVGTEAFF. DNA of the CDR3: TGTGCCAGCAGTTCGGTTGGCACTGAAGCTTTCTTT. J is TRBJ1-1 and V is TRBV6-2 or TRBV6-3; no reliable D call. The CDR3 is 12 amino acids. Germline V gives CDR1 MNHEY, CDR2 SVGEGT. Trimming stripped 4 bases from V and 4 bases from J, with 7 bases between.

This clone appeared a single time. The rearrangement uses TRBV6-2 or TRBV6-3 and TRBJ2-7, with D perhaps TRBD1 (5 bases). Germline V gives CDR1 MNHEY, CDR2 SVGEGT. The V gene lost 5 bases and the J gene lost 3 bases, with 14 bases spanning the gap. The CDR3 contains 14 residues. CDR3 DNA sequence: TGTGCCAGCAGTACCTGGACACCAGTCTACGAGCAGTACTTC. Translation: CASSTWTPVYEQYF.